Listed below are T cell receptor beta chains from one sample, sequenced in a study of shared clonotypes between healthy human individuals. Assay used: immunoSEQ multiplex PCR; TCRdb lists only in-frame clones, some missing. This table holds about 2 million clones, about 95% found once. The sample was naive CD8+ T cells sorted from blood. These receptors were obtained from a young man in good health. The CDR3 runs from the conserved cysteine through the conserved F or W. A D gene is named only where the DNA matches it firmly. Some rows mark clone size as missing; the rest say once, few, many or name a class of expanded clone.

abundance: .; v_gene: TRBV7-9; d_gene: TRBD1; j_gene: TRBJ2-7; CDR3nt: TGTGCCAGCAGCTCAGCAGGGGGAACACCCTACGAGCAGTACTTC; CDR3aa: CASSSAGGTPYEQYF
abundance: once; v_gene: TRBV6-1; d_gene: .; j_gene: TRBJ2-7; CDR3nt: TGTGCCAGCAGTGAAGGGCTTGGGGGGCTATACGAGCAGTACTTC; CDR3aa: CASSEGLGGLYEQYF
abundance: .; v_gene: TRBV27; d_gene: TRBD2; j_gene: TRBJ2-3; CDR3nt: TGTGCCAGCGGACCCCGGACTAGCGGGACGGATACGCAGTATTTT; CDR3aa: CASGPRTSGTDTQYF
abundance: .; v_gene: TRBV19; d_gene: .; j_gene: TRBJ2-7; CDR3nt: TGTGCCAGTACGCCGGAGCAGTACTTC; CDR3aa: CASTPEQYF
abundance: .; v_gene: TRBV4-3; d_gene: TRBD1; j_gene: TRBJ2-7; CDR3nt: TGCGCCAGCAGCCCCGGGACAGGGGGATACGAGCAGTACTTC; CDR3aa: CASSPGTGGYEQYF
abundance: .; v_gene: TRBV4-2; d_gene: TRBD2; j_gene: TRBJ2-7; CDR3nt: TGTGCCAGCAGCCAAGATCCGGGGCTAGCGGGTGACGAGCAGTACTTC; CDR3aa: CASSQDPGLAGDEQYF
abundance: .; v_gene: TRBV2; d_gene: .; j_gene: TRBJ2-2; CDR3nt: TGTGCCAGCAGTGATGCGAGTGGGCAGGGGAGCACCGGGGAGCTGTTTTTT; CDR3aa: CASSDASGQGSTGELFF
abundance: .; v_gene: TRBV13; d_gene: TRBD1; j_gene: TRBJ2-7; CDR3nt: TGTGCCAGCAGCTTAGAAGGGGGCCTCATGTACGAGCAGTACTTC; CDR3aa: CASSLEGGLMYEQYF
abundance: .; v_gene: TRBV7-2; d_gene: .; j_gene: TRBJ2-7; CDR3nt: TGTGCCAGCAGCTTAGCGCTTAGCTACGAGCAGTACTTC; CDR3aa: CASSLALSYEQYF
abundance: .; v_gene: TRBV21-1; d_gene: .; j_gene: TRBJ2-5; CDR3nt: TGTGCCAGCAGACCGGGCCCAACGTACTTC; CDR3aa: CASRPGPTYF
abundance: .; v_gene: TRBV11-2; d_gene: .; j_gene: TRBJ2-3; CDR3nt: TGTGCCAGCCCTACAGATCCACCGGGACAAAAAACAGATACGCAGTATTTT; CDR3aa: CASPTDPPGQKTDTQYF
abundance: .; v_gene: TRBV2; d_gene: .; j_gene: TRBJ2-7; CDR3nt: TGTGCCAGCAGTTATGGGCAGGGTTTAGAGCAGTACTTC; CDR3aa: CASSYGQGLEQYF
abundance: .; v_gene: TRBV7-9; d_gene: TRBD2; j_gene: TRBJ2-5; CDR3nt: TGTGCCAGCAGCTCTGTAGCGGGAGGGCCCTCAGAGACCCAGTACTTC; CDR3aa: CASSSVAGGPSETQYF
abundance: .; v_gene: TRBV7-9; d_gene: .; j_gene: TRBJ1-1; CDR3nt: TGTGCCGGGGAGGGAGACGATGCCACTGAAGCTTTCTTT; CDR3aa: CAGEGDDATEAFF
abundance: .; v_gene: TRBV6-5; d_gene: .; j_gene: TRBJ1-1; CDR3nt: TGTGCCAGCAGTTACACTGGGTCAGGGTTGAACACTGAAGCTTTCTTT; CDR3aa: CASSYTGSGLNTEAFF
abundance: .; v_gene: TRBV27; d_gene: .; j_gene: TRBJ2-7; CDR3nt: TGTGCCAGCAGTTTTACGGATCGGAACGAGCAGTACTTC; CDR3aa: CASSFTDRNEQYF
abundance: .; v_gene: TRBV28; d_gene: .; j_gene: TRBJ2-3; CDR3nt: TGTGCCAGCGAATCAGGGACAACCACGGCAACAGATACGCAGTATTTT; CDR3aa: CASESGTTTATDTQYF
abundance: .; v_gene: TRBV13; d_gene: .; j_gene: TRBJ1-6; CDR3nt: TGTGCCAGCAGCTCAGGACCGAATTCACCCCTCCACTTT; CDR3aa: CASSSGPNSPLHF
abundance: .; v_gene: TRBV6-6; d_gene: TRBD1; j_gene: TRBJ1-6; CDR3nt: TGTGCCAGCAGTCGACAGGGGGGACAAAGGTACTCACCCCTCCACTTT; CDR3aa: CASSRQGGQRYSPLHF
abundance: .; v_gene: TRBV9; d_gene: .; j_gene: TRBJ2-2; CDR3nt: TGTGCCAGCAGCGTATTCGGCGGGGAGCTGTTTTTT; CDR3aa: CASSVFGGELFF
abundance: .; v_gene: TRBV28; d_gene: .; j_gene: TRBJ2-1; CDR3nt: TGTGCCAGCAGAACCAAGGGATACTGGTCCTACAATGAGCAGTTCTTC; CDR3aa: CASRTKGYWSYNEQFF
abundance: .; v_gene: TRBV10-2; d_gene: .; j_gene: TRBJ2-7; CDR3nt: TGCGCCAGCCTGAGCGCTGATAGCGCAGTCTCCTACGAGCAGTACTTC; CDR3aa: CASLSADSAVSYEQYF